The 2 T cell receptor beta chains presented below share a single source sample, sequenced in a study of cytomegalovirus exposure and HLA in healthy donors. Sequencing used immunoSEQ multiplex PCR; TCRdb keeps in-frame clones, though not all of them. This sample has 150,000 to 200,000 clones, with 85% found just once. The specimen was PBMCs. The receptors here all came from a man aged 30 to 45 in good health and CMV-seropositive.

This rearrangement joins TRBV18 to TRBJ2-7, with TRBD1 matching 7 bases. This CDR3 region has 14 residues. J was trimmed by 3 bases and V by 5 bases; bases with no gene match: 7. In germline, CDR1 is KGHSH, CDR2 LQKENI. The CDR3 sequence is CASSSGTANYEQYF. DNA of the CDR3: TGTGCCAGCTCATCCGGGACAGCCAACTACGAGCAGTACTTC.

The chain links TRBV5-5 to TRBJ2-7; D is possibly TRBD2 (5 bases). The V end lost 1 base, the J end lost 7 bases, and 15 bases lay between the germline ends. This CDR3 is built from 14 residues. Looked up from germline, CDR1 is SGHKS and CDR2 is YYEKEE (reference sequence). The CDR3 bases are TGTGCCAGCAGCTTGAGTAAAGGATCGGGGGAGCAGTACTTC. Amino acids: CASSLSKGSGEQYF.